The 4 T cell receptor beta chains below were found in one sample sequenced in a study of blood T cell repertoires in COVID-19. Measured with immunoSEQ multiplex PCR; TCRdb has only the in-frame clones, and not every one. The sample has 100,000 to 120,000 clones; about 90% are singletons. Specimen: peripheral blood. Receptors originate from a woman aged 50 to 60 with acute or convalescent COVID-19.

The chain recombines TRBV6-5 with TRBJ1-3; possibly TRBD1 for D (6 bases). Between the trimmed V and J ends, which lost 7 bases and 2 bases, there was a span of 15 bases. The CDR3 runs to 15 residues. Germline V gives CDR1 MNHEY, CDR2 SVGAGI. The CDR3, as DNA: TGTGCCAGCACTTTTACAGGGAGCCCTGGAAACACCATATATTTT. This gives the protein CASTFTGSPGNTIYF.

V and J are TRBV5-1 and TRBJ1-1; D possibly corresponds to TRBD1 (6 bases). This CDR3 region has 15 residues. The ends were cut back, 4 bases at V and 5 bases at J, with 18 bases in the middle. The germline V gene has CDR1 SGHRS and CDR2 YFSETQ. This CDR3 is CASSLGHSGNTEAFF. The CDR3 region has the DNA TGCGCCAGCAGCCTGGGACATTCGGGGAATACTGAAGCTTTCTTT.

CDR3 loop: CASGKGNGYTF. DNA of the CDR3: TGTGCCAGCGGGAAGGGGAACGGCTACACCTTC. The chain recombines TRBV6-6 with TRBJ1-2; D is perhaps TRBD1 (5 bases). Deletions cut 8 bases from V and 8 bases from J, with 12 bases between. CDR3 length equals 11 residues. From germline, CDR1 is MNHNY and CDR2 SVGAGI (reference sequence).

CDR3 region: CAIGGGSFQPQHF. DNA for the CDR3: TGTGCCATCGGGGGGGGCTCGTTTCAGCCCCAGCATTTT. The chain is built from TRBV10-3 and TRBJ1-5; perhaps TRBD1 as D (6 bases). V was trimmed by 8 bases and J by 6 bases, leaving 14 bases between them. CDR1 and CDR2 from the germline V gene are ENHRY and SYGVKD. The CDR3 length is 13 residues.